This T cell receptor beta chain stems from a study of cytomegalovirus exposure and HLA in healthy donors. Study-wide results and caveats: An Asian-associated ancestry cluster reportedly showed fewer N-insertions than the approximately 600-donor mean in a later analysis. Later analysis showed TCR association rates varying by HLA locus, highest for DRB1 and lowest for HLA-C. About 87% or about 30% of the time was how often most TCR beta V segments were productive, according to an earlier analysis. Available immune exposure information covered CMV serostatus only.

The CDR3 length is 15 residues. The V and J ends lost 8 bases and 3 bases, in that order; junction bases with no gene match: 7. Looked up from germline, CDR1 is MNHEY and CDR2 is SVGAGI. This clone has a count of ten or more. As yet, its antigen is unknown. PCR amplification relied on 60 Vbeta primers (plus 13 Jbeta primers). Sequenced by immunoSEQ multiplex PCR; TCRdb stores in-frame clones only, minus some. The table records around 140,000 clones, approximately 82% of them present only once. Sequenced input: PBMCs. The sequence was obtained from a man younger than 40 in good health and CMV-seropositive. This chain links TRBV6-5 with TRBJ1-1; 12 bases are shared with TRBD1. CDR3 bases: TGTGCCAGCCGGGGACAGGGGGCCGGGGACACTGAAGCTTTCTTT. Translating gives CASRGQGAGDTEAFF.